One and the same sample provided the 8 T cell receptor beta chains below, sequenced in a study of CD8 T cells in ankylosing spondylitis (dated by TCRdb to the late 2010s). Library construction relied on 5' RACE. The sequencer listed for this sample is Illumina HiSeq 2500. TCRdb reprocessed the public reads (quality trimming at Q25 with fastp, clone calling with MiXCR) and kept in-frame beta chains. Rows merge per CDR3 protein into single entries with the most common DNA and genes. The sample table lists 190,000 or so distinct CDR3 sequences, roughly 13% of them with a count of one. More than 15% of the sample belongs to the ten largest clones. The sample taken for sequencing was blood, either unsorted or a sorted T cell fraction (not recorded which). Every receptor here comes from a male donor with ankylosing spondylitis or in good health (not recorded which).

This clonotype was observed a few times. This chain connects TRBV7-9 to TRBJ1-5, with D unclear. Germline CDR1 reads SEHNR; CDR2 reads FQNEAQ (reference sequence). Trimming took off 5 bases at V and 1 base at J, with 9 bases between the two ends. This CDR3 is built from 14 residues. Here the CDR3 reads CASSPTWSNQPQHF. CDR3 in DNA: TGTGCCAGCAGCCCCACCTGGAGCAATCAGCCCCAGCATTTT.

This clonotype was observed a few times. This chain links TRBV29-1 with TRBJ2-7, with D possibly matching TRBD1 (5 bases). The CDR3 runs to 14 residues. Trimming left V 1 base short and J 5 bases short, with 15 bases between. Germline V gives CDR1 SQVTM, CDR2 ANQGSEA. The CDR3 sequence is CSVEAGYDFDEQYF. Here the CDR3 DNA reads TGCAGCGTTGAAGCAGGGTACGACTTCGACGAGCAGTACTTC.

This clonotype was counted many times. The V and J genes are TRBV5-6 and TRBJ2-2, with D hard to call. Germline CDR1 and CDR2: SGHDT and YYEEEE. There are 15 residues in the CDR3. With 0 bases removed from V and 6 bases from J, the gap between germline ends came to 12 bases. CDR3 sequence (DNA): TGTGCCAGCAGCTTGGGAAGGGAATGGGCCGGGGAGCTGTTTTTT. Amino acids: CASSLGREWAGELFF.

The CDR3 here is CASSKAGGTEAFF. The CDR3 region has the DNA TGTGCCAGCAGCAAAGCAGGGGGCACTGAAGCTTTCTTT. The chain couples TRBV5-6 to TRBJ1-1, with 7 bases matching TRBD1. The length of the CDR3 is 13 residues. Germline V gene data show CDR1 as SGHDT and CDR2 as YYEEEE. The J segment lost 4 bases and the V segment lost 4 bases, leaving 4 bases of the junction unmatched. Looking up the rest from reference TRBV5-6 and TRBJ1-1 gives the full variable domain: DAGVTQSPTHLIKTRGQQVTLRCSPKSGHDTVSWYQQALGQGPQFIFQYYEEEERQRGNFPDRFSGHQFPNYSSELNVNALLLGDSALYLCASSKAGGTEAFFGQGTRLTVV.

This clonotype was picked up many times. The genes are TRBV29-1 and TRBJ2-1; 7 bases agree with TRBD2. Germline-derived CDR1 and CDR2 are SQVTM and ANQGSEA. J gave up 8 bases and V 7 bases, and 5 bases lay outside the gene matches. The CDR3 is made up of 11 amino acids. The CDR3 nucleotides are TGCAGCGGGGGGGGAACCCATGAGCAGTTCTTC. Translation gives CSGGGTHEQFF.

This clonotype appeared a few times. This CDR3 is CASSAVLAYEQYF. CDR3 sequence (DNA): TGTGCCAGCAGCGCAGTACTAGCGTACGAGCAGTACTTC. The chain carries TRBV5-5 and TRBJ2-7; 7 bases line up with TRBD2. In germline, CDR1 is SGHKS, CDR2 YYEKEE (reference sequence). CDR3 length equals 13 residues. The V and J ends lost 4 bases and 4 bases, in that order; junction bases with no gene match: 5. Supplemented by reference TRBV5-5 and TRBJ2-7, the full variable domain reads DAGVTQSPTHLIKTRGQQVTLRCSPISGHKSVSWYQQVLGQGPQFIFQYYEKEERGRGNFPDRFSARQFPNYSSELNVNALLLGDSALYLCASSAVLAYEQYFGPGTRLTVT.

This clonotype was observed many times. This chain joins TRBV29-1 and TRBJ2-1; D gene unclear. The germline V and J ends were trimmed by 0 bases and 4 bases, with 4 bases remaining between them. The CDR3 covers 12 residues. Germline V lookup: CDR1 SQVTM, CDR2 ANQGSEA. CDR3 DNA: TGCAGCGTTGAAGAAATATACAATGAGCAGTTCTTC. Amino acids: CSVEEIYNEQFF.

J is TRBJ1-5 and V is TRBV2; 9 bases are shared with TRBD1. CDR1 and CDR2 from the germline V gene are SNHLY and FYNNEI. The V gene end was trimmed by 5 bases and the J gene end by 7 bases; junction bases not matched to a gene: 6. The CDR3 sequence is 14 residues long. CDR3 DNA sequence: TGTGCCAGCAGTCCACAGGGGGCGGGGCAGCCCCAGCATTTT. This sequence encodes CASSPQGAGQPQHF. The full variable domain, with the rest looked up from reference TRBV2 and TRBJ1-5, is EPEVTQTPSHQVTQMGQEVILRCVPISNHLYFYWYRQILGQKVEFLVSFYNNEISEKSEIFDDQFSVERPDGSNFTLKIRSTKLEDSAMYFCASSPQGAGQPQHFGDGTRLSIL.